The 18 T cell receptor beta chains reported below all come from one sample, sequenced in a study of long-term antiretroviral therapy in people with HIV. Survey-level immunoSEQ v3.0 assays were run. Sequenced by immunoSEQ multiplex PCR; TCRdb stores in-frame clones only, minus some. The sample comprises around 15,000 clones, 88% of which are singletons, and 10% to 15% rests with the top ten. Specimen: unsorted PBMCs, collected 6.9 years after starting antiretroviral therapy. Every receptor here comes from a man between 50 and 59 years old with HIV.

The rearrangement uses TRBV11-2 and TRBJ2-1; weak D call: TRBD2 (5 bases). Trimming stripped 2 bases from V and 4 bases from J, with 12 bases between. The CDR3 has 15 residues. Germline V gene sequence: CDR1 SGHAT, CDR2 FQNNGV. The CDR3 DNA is TGTGCCAGCAGCTTACGAGGGAGTGGGTACAATGAGCAGTTCTTC. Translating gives CASSLRGSGYNEQFF.

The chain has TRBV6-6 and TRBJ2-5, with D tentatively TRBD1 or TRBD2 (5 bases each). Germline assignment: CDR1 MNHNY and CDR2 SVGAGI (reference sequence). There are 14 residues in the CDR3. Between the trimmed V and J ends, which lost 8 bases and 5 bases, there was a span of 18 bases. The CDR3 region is CASSGGTIVETQYF. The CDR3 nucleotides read TGTGCCAGCTCTGGGGGAACTATAGTGGAGACCCAGTACTTC.

The CDR3 DNA sequence: TGTGCCAGCAGTGAGACAAGCCAAGATCAGCCCCAGCATTTT. Amino acid sequence: CASSETSQDQPQHF. The rearrangement joins TRBV2 to TRBJ1-5; D remains ambiguous. CDR3 length: 14 residues. V was clipped by 3 bases and J by 5 bases, with 11 bases between them. The germline gives CDR1 SNHLY, CDR2 FYNNEI.

DNA of the CDR3: TGTGCCAGCAGTCCAGGGGTAGAGACCCAGTACTTC. Amino acid sequence: CASSPGVETQYF. This rearrangement joins TRBV6-6 to TRBJ2-5; possible D gene TRBD1, 6 bases. The ends were cut back, 5 bases at V and 4 bases at J, with 8 bases in the middle. The germline V gene has CDR1 MNHNY and CDR2 SVGAGI (reference sequence). This CDR3 is built from 12 residues.

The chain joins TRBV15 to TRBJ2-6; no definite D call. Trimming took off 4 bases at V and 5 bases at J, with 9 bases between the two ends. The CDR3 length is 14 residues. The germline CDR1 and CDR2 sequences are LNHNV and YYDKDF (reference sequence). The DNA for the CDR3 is TGTGCCACCAGCACGGGCGGACGGGCCAACGTCCTGACTTTC. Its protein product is CATSTGGRANVLTF.

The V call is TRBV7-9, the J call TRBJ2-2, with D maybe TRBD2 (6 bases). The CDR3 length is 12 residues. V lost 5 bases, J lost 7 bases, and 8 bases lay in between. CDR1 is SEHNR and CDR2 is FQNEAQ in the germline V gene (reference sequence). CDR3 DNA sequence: TGTGCCAGCAGCATGACTAGCGGGGAGCTGTTTTTT. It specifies CASSMTSGELFF.

CDR3 nucleotide sequence: TGTGCCAGCAGCTTGGATCCCGAAAACTCCTACGAGCAGTACTTC. Protein product: CASSLDPENSYEQYF. This chain connects TRBV5-4 to TRBJ2-7, with D uncertain. Germline loops: CDR1 SGHNT, CDR2 YYREEE (reference sequence). The CDR3 is made up of 15 amino acids. Trimming left V 0 bases short and J 0 bases short, with 10 bases between.

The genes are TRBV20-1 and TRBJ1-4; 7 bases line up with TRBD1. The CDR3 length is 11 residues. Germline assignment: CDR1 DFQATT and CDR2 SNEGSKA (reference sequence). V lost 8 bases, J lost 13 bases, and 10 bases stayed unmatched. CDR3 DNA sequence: TGCAGTACAGCTACAGGGGAAGGACTGTTTTTT. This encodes CSTATGEGLFF.

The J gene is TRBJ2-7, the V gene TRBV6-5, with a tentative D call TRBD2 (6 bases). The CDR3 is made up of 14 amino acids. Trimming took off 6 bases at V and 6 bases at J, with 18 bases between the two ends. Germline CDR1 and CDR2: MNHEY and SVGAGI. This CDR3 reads CASSLSGRGGEQYF. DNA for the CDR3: TGTGCCAGCAGCCTCTCGGGTAGGGGAGGCGAGCAGTACTTC.

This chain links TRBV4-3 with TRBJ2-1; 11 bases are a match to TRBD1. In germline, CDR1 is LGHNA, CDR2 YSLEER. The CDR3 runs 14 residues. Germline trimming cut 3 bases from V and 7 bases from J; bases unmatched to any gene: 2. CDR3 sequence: CASSQGTGGNEQFF. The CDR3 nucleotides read TGCGCCAGCAGCCAGGGGACAGGGGGTAATGAGCAGTTCTTC.

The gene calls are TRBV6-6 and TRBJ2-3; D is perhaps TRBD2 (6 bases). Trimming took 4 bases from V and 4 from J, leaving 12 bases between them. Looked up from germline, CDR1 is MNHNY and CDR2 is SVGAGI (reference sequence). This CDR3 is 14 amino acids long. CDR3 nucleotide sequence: TGTGCCAGCAGTTGGACGGGAGTGCCAGATACGCAGTATTTT. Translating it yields CASSWTGVPDTQYF.

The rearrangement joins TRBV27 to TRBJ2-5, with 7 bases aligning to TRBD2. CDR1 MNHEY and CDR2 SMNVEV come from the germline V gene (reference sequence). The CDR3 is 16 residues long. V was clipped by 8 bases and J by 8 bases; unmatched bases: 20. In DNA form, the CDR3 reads TGTGCCAGCCGCGGAGTTGGGGGAGGGCTAGAGAACACCCAGTACTTC. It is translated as CASRGVGGGLENTQYF.

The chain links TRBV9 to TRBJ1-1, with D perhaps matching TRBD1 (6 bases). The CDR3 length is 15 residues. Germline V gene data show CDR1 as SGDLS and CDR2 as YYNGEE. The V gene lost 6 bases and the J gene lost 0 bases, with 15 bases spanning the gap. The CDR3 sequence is CASNPGGMMNTEAFF. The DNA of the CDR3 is TGTGCCAGCAACCCTGGGGGCATGATGAACACTGAAGCTTTCTTT.

The chain's CDR3 is CASSPATSGYNEQFF. CDR3 nucleotide sequence: TGCGCCAGCAGCCCGGCTACTAGCGGATACAATGAGCAGTTCTTC. J is TRBJ2-1 and V is TRBV5-1; TRBD2 aligns across 8 bases. There are 15 residues in the CDR3. Germline V gives CDR1 SGHRS, CDR2 YFSETQ. V trimming: 4 bases; J trimming: 4 bases; junction bases outside the gene matches: 7.

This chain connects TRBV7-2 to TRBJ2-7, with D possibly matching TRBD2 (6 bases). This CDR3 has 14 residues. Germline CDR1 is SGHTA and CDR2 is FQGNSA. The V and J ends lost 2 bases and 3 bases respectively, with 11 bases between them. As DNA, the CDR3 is TGTGCCAGCAGCTTACCTAGCGAACACTACGAGCAGTACTTC. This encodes CASSLPSEHYEQYF.

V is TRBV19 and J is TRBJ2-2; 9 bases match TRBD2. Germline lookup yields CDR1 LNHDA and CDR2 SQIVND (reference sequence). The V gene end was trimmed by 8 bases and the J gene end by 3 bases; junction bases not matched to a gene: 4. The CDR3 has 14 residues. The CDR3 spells CASWASGDTGELFF. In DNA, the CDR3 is TGTGCCAGTTGGGCTAGCGGGGACACCGGGGAGCTGTTTTTT.

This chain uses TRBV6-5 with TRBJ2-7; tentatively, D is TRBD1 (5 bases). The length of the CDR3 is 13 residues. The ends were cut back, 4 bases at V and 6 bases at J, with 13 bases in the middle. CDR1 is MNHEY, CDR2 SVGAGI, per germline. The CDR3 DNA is TGTGCCAGCAGTTTGGGGCCTTTCGCCGAGCAGTACTTC. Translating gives CASSLGPFAEQYF.

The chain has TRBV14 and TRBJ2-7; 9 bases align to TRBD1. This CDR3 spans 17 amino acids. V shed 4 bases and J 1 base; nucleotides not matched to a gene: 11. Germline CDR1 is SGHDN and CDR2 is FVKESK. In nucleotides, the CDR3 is TGTGCCAGCAGCCTTAGACACCGACAGGGGGTTTCCTACGAGCAGTACTTC. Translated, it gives CASSLRHRQGVSYEQYF. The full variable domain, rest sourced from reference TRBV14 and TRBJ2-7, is EAGVTQFPSHSVIEKGQTVTLRCDPISGHDNLYWYRRVMGKEIKFLLHFVKESKQDESGMPNNRFLAERTGGTYSTLKVQPAELEDSGVYFCASSLRHRQGVSYEQYFGPGTRLTVT.